The next 24 T cell receptor beta chains were all read from a single sample in a study of T cell repertoires in cytomegalovirus infection. In TCRdb, the reads were re-called with MiXCR into one record per CDR3 protein. The table shows hundreds of thousands of distinct CDR3 sequences, with 20% to 25% occurring only once. Sequencing was done on a sample of CD8+ T cells from PBMCs. The receptor set was obtained from a human donor in good health (CMV status not recorded). Some clones in this sample may be carry-over from other donors' samples.

This clonotype was detected ten times or more. This chain uses TRBV27 with TRBJ2-3, with D maybe TRBD1 (5 bases). CDR1 and CDR2 from the germline V gene are MNHEY and SMNVEV (reference sequence). Trimming removed 10 bases at V and 13 bases at J, with 18 bases between. The CDR3 has 11 amino acids. Here the CDR3 DNA reads TGTGCCACCACAAGGGGTGACGTCGAGTATTTT. Protein sequence: CATTRGDVEYF.

This clonotype was counted between two and nine times. The gene calls are TRBV4-3 and TRBJ2-4; D gene uncertain. V was trimmed by 1 base and J by 9 bases, leaving 16 bases between them. The CDR3 runs to 15 residues. Germline V gene sequence: CDR1 LGHNA, CDR2 YSLEER. The CDR3 nucleotides are TGCGCCAGCAGCCAAGGAGTGGCGGTCCAAAGCATTCAGTACTTC. Protein sequence: CASSQGVAVQSIQYF.

V usage is TRBV5-6 and J usage is TRBJ2-3, with 8 nucleotides matching TRBD2. The CDR3 loop spans 15 amino acids. The germline V gene has CDR1 SGHDT and CDR2 YYEEEE. With 2 bases clipped from V and 5 bases from J, the junction kept 7 bases outside the gene matches. The CDR3 DNA follows: TGTGCCAGCAGCTTCAGCGGGGGCATTATAGATACGCAGTATTTT. As protein: CASSFSGGIIDTQYF.

This chain uses TRBV28 with TRBJ1-2; 7 bases are shared with TRBD1. Germline V gene lookup returns CDR1 MDHEN and CDR2 SYDVKM. The CDR3 spans 16 residues. The trim removed 3 bases at V and 0 bases at J, leaving 7 bases unmatched. CDR3 in DNA: TGTGCCAGCAGTTTTGGACAGGCCCCGCCTAACTATGGCTACACCTTC. Translated: CASSFGQAPPNYGYTF.

This clonotype was picked up many times. CDR3 in DNA: TGTGCCAGCAGCTTAGTGGAGGGGCGGACCGGGGAGCTGTTTTTT. Its protein product is CASSLVEGRTGELFF. The chain recombines TRBV7-6 with TRBJ2-2, with D tentatively TRBD2 (6 bases). V was pared by 1 base and J by 5 bases, with 11 bases between. The length of the CDR3 is 15 residues. Germline V gene data show CDR1 as SGHVS and CDR2 as FNYEAQ.

This clonotype was seen only a few times. The V and J genes are TRBV12-5 and TRBJ2-5; the D gene is possibly TRBD2 (6 bases). Germline CDR1 is LGHNT and CDR2 is FRNRAP. The CDR3 contains 16 residues. Trimming took off 4 bases at V and 1 base at J, with 16 bases between the two ends. CDR3 amino acids: CASGSLMGGSQETQYF. The CDR3 DNA follows: TGTGCTAGTGGTTCACTGATGGGGGGTTCCCAAGAGACCCAGTACTTC.

This clonotype was seen a few times. CDR3 protein: CASSGDSGRSTDTQYF. The CDR3 DNA is TGTGCCAGCAGTGGTGATAGCGGGCGAAGCACAGATACGCAGTATTTT. The chain employs TRBV2 and TRBJ2-3, with 7 bases lining up with TRBD2. Per germline, CDR1 SNHLY and CDR2 FYNNEI. The CDR3 is 16 amino acids. Trimming removed 4 bases from V and 0 bases from J; junction bases left unmatched: 7.

This clonotype was seen ten or more times. The genes are TRBV5-5 and TRBJ2-7, with D possibly being TRBD1 (6 bases). Trimming stripped 2 bases from V and 3 bases from J, with 12 bases between. Germline V gene sequence: CDR1 SGHKS, CDR2 YYEKEE (reference sequence). The CDR3 length is 14 residues. The chain's CDR3 is CASSFLRDNYEQYF. In DNA, the CDR3 is TGTGCCAGCAGCTTTCTGAGGGACAACTACGAGCAGTACTTC.

This clonotype was counted between two and nine times. The rearrangement joins TRBV13 to TRBJ2-7; D is possibly TRBD2 (6 bases). With 4 bases removed from V and 5 bases from J, the gap between germline ends came to 15 bases. The length of the CDR3 is 14 residues. The germline CDR1 and CDR2 sequences are PRHDT and FYEKMQ (reference sequence). The CDR3 loop reads CASSSRDLDNEQYF. The CDR3 coding sequence is TGTGCCAGCAGCTCGCGGGACCTGGATAACGAGCAGTACTTC. The full variable domain, in which reference TRBV13 and TRBJ2-7 provide the parts outside the CDR3, is AAGVIQSPRHLIKEKRETATLKCYPIPRHDTVYWYQQGPGQDPQFLISFYEKMQSDKGSIPDRFSAQQFSDYHSELNMSSLELGDSALYFCASSSRDLDNEQYFGPGTRLTVT.

The table lists this clonotype with many counts. At one of its ends the junction is not consistent with the germline gene, which may arise from a read error. The chain couples TRBV7-2 to TRBJ1-1; 8 bases agree with TRBD1. The CDR3 runs to 15 residues. Germline V CDR1 and CDR2: SGHTA, FQGNSA. In DNA form, the CDR3 reads TGTGCCAGCAGCTTTATGACAGGGGTCGCCACTGAAGCCTTCTTT. Protein sequence: CASSFMTGVATEAFF. Combining the CDR3 with reference TRBV7-2 and TRBJ1-1 gives the whole variable domain GAGVSQSPSNKVTEKGKDVELRCDPISGHTALYWYRQSLGQGLEFLIYFQGNSAPDKSGLPSDRFSAERTGGSVSTLTIQRTQQEDSAVYLCASSFMTGVATEAFFGQGTRLTVV.

The chain couples TRBV19 to TRBJ2-7; D perhaps matches TRBD2 (5 bases). Trimming stripped 5 bases from V and 6 bases from J, with 17 bases between. The CDR3 sequence is 14 residues long. Germline CDR1 and CDR2: LNHDA and SQIVND (reference sequence). CDR3 coding DNA: TGTGCCAGTAGTCTAGCAGACGGGTTCGGCGAGCAGTACGTC. This sequence encodes CASSLADGFGEQYV.

This clonotype was counted many times. The genes are TRBV6-2 or TRBV6-3 and TRBJ2-1, with 15 positions matching TRBD2. V was pared by 8 bases and J by 5 bases, with 16 bases of the junction left unmatched. The germline V gene encodes CDR1 MNHEY and CDR2 SVGEGT. The CDR3 runs to 19 residues. DNA of the CDR3: TGTGCCAGCCACCTACCTCCGGGACTAGCGGGGGGCCGCGACAATGAGCAGTTCTTC. It codes for CASHLPPGLAGGRDNEQFF.

This clonotype was detected many times. The chain combines TRBV7-6 with TRBJ2-7, with D maybe TRBD1 (6 bases). The CDR3 has 13 residues. V lost 5 bases, J lost 1 base, and 9 bases lay in between. CDR1 is SGHVS, CDR2 FNYEAQ, per germline. The CDR3 bases are TGTGCCAGCAGCCGACAGGTGTCCTACGAGCAGTACTTC. This gives the protein CASSRQVSYEQYF.

This clonotype was observed a few times. V is TRBV7-9 and J is TRBJ2-2, with TRBD1 as a possible D gene (5 bases). The V gene's germline CDR1 is SEHNR and CDR2 FQNEAQ (reference sequence). The CDR3 is 15 residues long. V was pared by 1 base and J by 3 bases, with 9 bases between. CDR3 region: CASSLGTSDTGELFF. The CDR3 coding sequence is TGTGCCAGCAGCTTAGGGACATCCGACACCGGGGAGCTGTTTTTT. The full variable domain, rest sourced from reference TRBV7-9 and TRBJ2-2, is DTGVSQNPRHKITKRGQNVTFRCDPISEHNRLYWYRQTLGQGPEFLTYFQNEAQLEKSRLLSDRFSAERPKGSFSTLEIQRTEQGDSAMYLCASSLGTSDTGELFFGEGSRLTVL.

This clonotype has a count of ten or more. The chain combines TRBV14 with TRBJ2-3; perhaps TRBD1 as D (5 bases). The CDR3 spans 14 residues. From germline, CDR1 is SGHDN and CDR2 FVKESK. V lost 5 bases and J 3 bases, leaving 12 bases between the germline ends. The CDR3 DNA reads as TGTGCCAGCAGCGGGGCGCTAGGAACAGATACGCAGTATTTT. It is translated as CASSGALGTDTQYF.

This clonotype has a count of ten or more. The chain couples TRBV7-6 to TRBJ2-3; possibly TRBD2 for D (5 bases). This CDR3 has 14 amino acids. Looked up from germline, CDR1 is SGHVS and CDR2 is FNYEAQ. Trimming took 3 bases from V and 2 from J, leaving 9 bases between them. In DNA form, the CDR3 reads TGTGCCAGCAGCTTCGGGATGAACACAGATACGCAGTATTTT. As protein: CASSFGMNTDTQYF.

The rearrangement uses TRBV12-3 or TRBV12-4 and TRBJ1-2, with D maybe TRBD1 (5 bases). The ends were cut back, 4 bases at V and 2 bases at J, with 17 bases in the middle. The CDR3 is made up of 16 amino acids. DNA of the CDR3: TGTGCCAGCAGTTATCTCTTAGGTACAGGCAACTATGGCTACACCTTC. Its translation is CASSYLLGTGNYGYTF.

The chain has TRBV29-1 and TRBJ2-7; D unresolved. Trimming cost V 4 bases and J 0 bases, with 10 bases left between them. Germline values: CDR1 SQVTM, CDR2 ANQGSEA. The CDR3 consists of 13 residues. CDR3 in DNA: TGCAGCGTTGGCGCCGGGTTCTCCTACGAGCAGTACTTC. Its protein is CSVGAGFSYEQYF.

V usage is TRBV7-9 and J usage is TRBJ1-3; D ambiguous. The CDR3 contains 15 residues. Looked up from germline, CDR1 is SEHNR and CDR2 is FQNEAQ (reference sequence). The V end was cut by 1 base, the J end by 0 bases, with 7 bases between. CDR3 region: CASSLESLSGNTIYF. The CDR3 DNA follows: TGTGCCAGCAGCTTAGAGTCTCTCTCTGGAAACACCATATATTTT.

V and J are TRBV20-1 and TRBJ2-5, with D perhaps TRBD2 (5 bases). The CDR3 sequence is 18 residues long. V lost 0 bases, J lost 1 base, and 21 bases lay in between. Per the germline V gene, CDR1 is DFQATT and CDR2 is SNEGSKA (reference sequence). The CDR3 protein is CSARDSGTETFPQETQYF. The CDR3 region has the DNA TGCAGTGCTAGAGATTCGGGAACCGAGACATTTCCCCAAGAGACCCAGTACTTC.

The chain couples TRBV6-1 to TRBJ2-7; 8 nucleotides align to TRBD2. Losses at the gene ends were 6 bases for V and 4 bases for J; bases not matched to a gene: 11. Germline V gene sequence: CDR1 MNHNS, CDR2 SASEGT. This CDR3 comprises 15 residues. The CDR3 DNA is TGTGCCAGCAGAAACACGGGACTAGAGAGGTACGAGCAGTACTTC. It specifies CASRNTGLERYEQYF.

This clonotype was detected only once. The CDR3 spells CASERWGKHLNTEAFF. CDR3 DNA sequence: TGTGCCAGCGAACGTTGGGGGAAGCACCTGAACACTGAAGCTTTCTTT. This sequence joins TRBV11-2 and TRBJ1-1; possibly TRBD1 for D (5 bases). This CDR3 region has 16 residues. Between the trimmed V and J ends, which lost 8 bases and 0 bases, there was a span of 19 bases. From germline, CDR1 is SGHAT and CDR2 FQNNGV.

The chain uses TRBV7-9 and TRBJ2-5; D gene uncertain. V lost 7 bases and J lost 0, with 12 bases in between. Per germline, CDR1 SEHNR and CDR2 FQNEAQ (reference sequence). The CDR3 is made up of 14 amino acids. DNA of the CDR3: TGTGCCAGCACCAGCGATGCGAACCAAGAGACCCAGTACTTC. Residues: CASTSDANQETQYF.

This clonotype was counted ten times or more. This chain links TRBV7-2 with TRBJ1-5; D remains ambiguous. Trimming took off 5 bases at V and 2 bases at J, with 19 bases between the two ends. The CDR3 runs 17 residues. The germline gives CDR1 SGHTA, CDR2 FQGNSA. CDR3: CASSPAYTGFGNQPQHF. Written as DNA, the CDR3 is TGTGCCAGCAGCCCAGCGTACACTGGATTTGGCAATCAGCCCCAGCATTTT. The whole variable domain, filled in from reference TRBV7-2 and TRBJ1-5, reads GAGVSQSPSNKVTEKGKDVELRCDPISGHTALYWYRQSLGQGLEFLIYFQGNSAPDKSGLPSDRFSAERTGGSVSTLTIQRTQQEDSAVYLCASSPAYTGFGNQPQHFGDGTRLSIL.